One and the same sample provided the 22 T cell receptor beta chains below, sequenced in a study of blood T cells in healthy people across ages (dated by TCRdb to about 2015). Library creation used 5' RACE. Reads for this sample came from an Illumina HiSeq 2500. A second about 7 to 12 cycle PCR used a sample-barcoded 5' primer and a J-beta primer mix. TCRdb applied fastp at Q25 and MiXCR to the public reads, then kept only in-frame beta chains. One record per CDR3 amino acid sequence lists the most common genes and DNA. For this sample the table gives about 780,000 distinct CDR3 sequences, of which about half were detected only once. The ten largest clones represent 15% to 20% of the sample. Sequencing input: blood. These receptors came from a man older than 75 in good health.

Points on this clonotype: This may be a read error, as it is one base from a much larger clone. The gene calls are TRBV27 and TRBJ2-5, with 13 bases fitting TRBD2. Germline V gene sequence: CDR1 MNHEY, CDR2 SMNVEV (reference sequence). Unmatched junction bases numbered 13, after V lost 4 bases and J lost 11 bases. The CDR3 length is 16 residues. This CDR3 reads CASSWGLAGQYNEQYF. CDR3 DNA sequence: TGTGCCAGCAGTTGGGGACTAGCGGGGCAGTACAATGAGCAGTACTTC.

The V call is TRBV6-1, the J call TRBJ1-6; 8 bases match TRBD1. CDR1 MNHNS and CDR2 SASEGT come from the germline V gene. This CDR3 comprises 18 residues. Trimming cost V 6 bases and J 6 bases; bases outside gene matches: 16. This CDR3 reads CASSQQGGAIPGNSPLHF. In DNA form, the CDR3 reads TGTGCCAGCAGCCAACAGGGGGGCGCGATTCCGGGTAATTCACCCCTCCACTTT.

Turning to this clonotype: A read error is possible here, since a much larger clone lies one base away. The chain uses TRBV10-3 and TRBJ2-1, with TRBD2 as a possible D gene (6 bases). Germline CDR1 ENHRY, CDR2 SYGVKD. This CDR3 has 13 amino acids. V was trimmed by 6 bases and J by 8 bases, leaving 14 bases between them. The CDR3 here is CAIRLDGSYEQFF. As DNA, the CDR3 is TGTGCCATCAGGTTGGACGGGAGCTATGAGCAGTTCTTC.

This chain uses TRBV15 with TRBJ1-6, with TRBD1 identical over 8 bases. This CDR3 spans 15 amino acids. V trimming: 4 bases; J trimming: 5 bases; junction bases outside the gene matches: 4. The germline gives CDR1 LNHNV, CDR2 YYDKDF (reference sequence). Written as DNA, the CDR3 is TGTGCCACCAGCACGCAGACAGGGGATAATTCACCCCTCCACTTT. It yields the protein CATSTQTGDNSPLHF. Drawing the rest from reference TRBV15 and TRBJ1-6, the complete variable domain is DAMVIQNPRYQVTQFGKPVTLSCSQTLNHNVMYWYQQKSSQAPKLLFHYYDKDFNNEADTPDNFQSRRPNTSFCFLDIRSPGLGDTAMYLCATSTQTGDNSPLHFGNGTRLTVT.

The chain is built from TRBV15 and TRBJ1-4, with D hard to call. The CDR3 length is 16 residues. The germline V and J ends were trimmed by 3 bases and 6 bases, with 17 bases remaining between them. Germline CDR1 is LNHNV and CDR2 is YYDKDF (reference sequence). The CDR3 DNA is TGTGCCACCAGCAGGAGGCTGGGCAGGCGCGATGAAAAACTGTTTTTT. Encoded protein: CATSRRLGRRDEKLFF.

This sequence joins TRBV6-1 and TRBJ2-1; D unclear. This CDR3 has 14 residues. The germline gives CDR1 MNHNS, CDR2 SASEGT. Trimming shortened V by 2 bases and J by 0 bases, and 5 bases separated the two germline ends. CDR3 in DNA: TGTGCCAGCAGTGAAATGAGCTCCTACAATGAGCAGTTCTTC. Translated, it gives CASSEMSSYNEQFF.

This clonotype was counted a few times. The rearrangement joins TRBV10-3 to TRBJ2-5, with TRBD2 matching over 11 bases. The end of the DNA aligns better with TRBJ2-7, so the J call may be wrong. This CDR3 contains 15 residues. CDR1 is ENHRY, CDR2 SYGVKD, per germline. In DNA form, the CDR3 reads TGTGCCATCAGTGACTCGGGACTAGCGGCAGACGAGCAGTACTTC. Translation: CAISDSGLAADEQYF.

To note about this clonotype: One end of the junction does not line up with germline, which may come from a read error. V is TRBV3-1 and J is TRBJ1-5, with D unresolved. The CDR3 consists of 15 residues. CDR1 is LGHDT, CDR2 YNNKEL, per germline (reference sequence). The CDR3 region is CASSQDGDSDQPQHF. The CDR3, as DNA: TGTGCCAGCAGCCAAGATGGTGATAGCGATCAGCCCCAGCATTTT.

V is TRBV7-3 and J is TRBJ2-5, with TRBD2 as a possible D gene (5 bases). The V gene's germline CDR1 is SGHTA and CDR2 FQGTGA. The CDR3 sequence is 14 residues long. Trimming shortened V by 4 bases and J by 11 bases, and 20 bases separated the two germline ends. The CDR3 reads CASSSGSGFAEQYF. The CDR3 nucleotides are TGTGCCAGCAGCTCTGGGAGTGGGTTCGCTGAGCAGTACTTC.

V usage is TRBV7-2 and J usage is TRBJ1-1, with D perhaps TRBD1 (5 bases). The CDR3 extends over 15 amino acids. Trimming stripped 5 bases from V and 1 base from J, with 14 bases between. CDR1 and CDR2 from the germline V gene are SGHTA and FQGNSA. CDR3 in DNA: TGTGCCAGCAGCCCTGAGGCAGGGCGGAACACTGAAGCTTTCTTT. As protein: CASSPEAGRNTEAFF.

This chain uses TRBV24-1 with TRBJ2-3; TRBD2 is a possible D gene (6 bases). This CDR3 region has 18 residues. Germline CDR1 KGHDR, CDR2 SFDVKD. Trimming took 3 bases from V and 2 from J, leaving 20 bases between them. The CDR3 here is CATSDRALDYLFTDTQYF. CDR3 DNA: TGTGCCACCAGTGATCGAGCCCTGGACTACCTTTTCACAGATACGCAGTATTTT.

The gene calls are TRBV16 and TRBJ1-1; TRBD1 matches at 7 bases. Losses at the gene ends were 4 bases for V and 0 bases for J; bases not matched to a gene: 14. This CDR3 region has 18 residues. From germline, CDR1 is KGHSY and CDR2 FQNENV. The CDR3 DNA reads as TGTGCCAGCAGCCGGGAGACAGGGAGTGTTGGGATGAACACTGAAGCTTTCTTT. Protein sequence: CASSRETGSVGMNTEAFF.

This clonotype appeared many times. This chain uses TRBV12-3 or TRBV12-4 with TRBJ1-2, with 7 bases fitting TRBD1. After removal of 4 bases from V and 8 bases from J, the junction contained 4 bases not matched to a gene. This CDR3 is 12 amino acids long. CDR3 DNA: TGTGCCAGCAGTTCGTCAGGGGGAGGCTACACCTTC. Amino acid sequence: CASSSSGGGYTF.

This clonotype has ten or more counts. The chain uses TRBV6-2 or TRBV6-3 and TRBJ2-3; TRBD1 matches at 7 bases. CDR3 length equals 14 residues. CDR1 is MNHEY, CDR2 SVGEGT, per germline. Germline trimming cut 5 bases from V and 2 bases from J; bases unmatched to any gene: 4. CDR3 region: CASSRQGSTDTQYF. CDR3 nucleotide sequence: TGTGCCAGCAGTCGACAGGGTTCCACAGATACGCAGTATTTT.

This clonotype came up a few times. The CDR3 region has the DNA TGTGCCAGCAGTTTTCAATTGACCGGGGGCTACACCTTC. The encoded protein is CASSFQLTGGYTF. The chain recombines TRBV12-3 or TRBV12-4 with TRBJ1-2; D gene uncertain. The ends were cut back, 3 bases at V and 8 bases at J, with 13 bases in the middle. CDR3 length equals 13 residues.

This sequence joins TRBV7-2 and TRBJ2-3; 7 nucleotides align to TRBD2. Per germline, CDR1 SGHTA and CDR2 FQGNSA. The trim removed 4 bases at V and 2 bases at J, leaving 9 bases unmatched. This CDR3 has 16 amino acids. The CDR3 loop reads CASSSAGTTNTDTQYF. The CDR3 nucleotides are TGTGCCAGCAGCTCAGCCGGGACTACCAACACAGATACGCAGTATTTT.

This clonotype has only a few counts. The chain recombines TRBV15 with TRBJ2-1; a possible D gene is TRBD1 (6 bases). Germline V gene lookup returns CDR1 LNHNV and CDR2 YYDKDF (reference sequence). V was cut by 5 bases and J by 1 base, with 15 bases left in between. CDR3 length: 16 amino acids. The CDR3: CATSSPGAESYNEQFF. The CDR3 DNA is TGTGCCACCAGCTCTCCAGGGGCGGAGTCCTACAATGAGCAGTTCTTC.

J is TRBJ2-1 and V is TRBV28, with D possibly TRBD1 on 6 matching bases. Trimming stripped 6 bases from V and 0 bases from J, with 12 bases between. The CDR3 consists of 15 residues. In germline, CDR1 is MDHEN, CDR2 SYDVKM. This CDR3 reads CASSEGGNSYNEQFF. The CDR3 DNA reads TGTGCCAGCAGCGAAGGGGGTAACTCCTACAATGAGCAGTTCTTC.

About this clonotype itself: A much larger clone is a single base away; this may be a read error. The V call is TRBV10-3, the J call TRBJ2-3; D tentatively reads TRBD1 or TRBD2 (6 bases each). The germline V gene encodes CDR1 ENHRY and CDR2 SYGVKD. The CDR3 extends over 18 amino acids. The CDR3, as DNA: TGTGCCATCAGTAAGTCGCGAGGGGGGCGCGGGAACACAGATACGCAGTATTTT. It specifies CAISKSRGGRGNTDTQYF.

The CDR3 protein is CASSIGGGGSPLHF. As DNA, the CDR3 is TGTGCCAGCAGCATCGGAGGGGGTGGTTCACCCCTCCACTTT. This sequence joins TRBV7-9 and TRBJ1-6, with D tentatively TRBD1 (6 bases). The CDR3 runs 14 residues. Trimming took 5 bases from V and 9 from J, leaving 14 bases between them. CDR1 and CDR2 from the germline V gene are SEHNR and FQNEAQ (reference sequence).

This clonotype was seen only a few times. The chain couples TRBV27 to TRBJ1-2, with D maybe TRBD1 (5 bases). Trimming cost V 2 bases and J 6 bases, with 10 bases left between them. The CDR3 is made up of 13 amino acids. Germline-derived CDR1 and CDR2 are MNHEY and SMNVEV (reference sequence). CDR3 loop: CASSLRGEDGYTF. The CDR3 region has the DNA TGTGCCAGCAGTTTAAGAGGGGAAGATGGCTACACCTTC.

The J gene is TRBJ2-1, the V gene TRBV5-1; 9 bases agree with TRBD2. This CDR3 contains 17 residues. Germline loops: CDR1 SGHRS, CDR2 YFSETQ. V lost 3 bases, J lost 5 bases, and 12 bases stayed unmatched. The CDR3, as DNA: TGCGCCAGCAGCTCTCCCGCTGGCGGGAGGGCCCACAATGAGCAGTTCTTC. It specifies CASSSPAGGRAHNEQFF.